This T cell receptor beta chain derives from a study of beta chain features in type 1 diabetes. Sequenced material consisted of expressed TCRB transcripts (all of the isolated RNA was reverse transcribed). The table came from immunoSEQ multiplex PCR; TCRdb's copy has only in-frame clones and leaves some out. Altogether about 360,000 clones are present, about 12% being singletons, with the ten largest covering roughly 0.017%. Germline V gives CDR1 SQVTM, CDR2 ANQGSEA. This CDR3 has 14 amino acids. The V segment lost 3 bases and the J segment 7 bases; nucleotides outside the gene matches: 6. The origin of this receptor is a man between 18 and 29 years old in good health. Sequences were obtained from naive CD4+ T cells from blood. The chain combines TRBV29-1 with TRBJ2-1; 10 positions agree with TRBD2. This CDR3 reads CSVEASGSGNEQFF. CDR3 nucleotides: TGCAGCGTTGAGGCTAGCGGGAGTGGGAATGAGCAGTTCTTC.